The rows below give T cell receptor beta chains drawn from one sample of a study of technical replicates of blood from a handful of donors. Assay used: immunoSEQ multiplex PCR; TCRdb lists only in-frame clones, some missing. This repertoire shows about 54,000 clones, around 94% found once; its top ten account for 0.2% to 0.25%. Material for sequencing was T cells isolated from PBMCs. The receptors shown here come from a human donor in good health. Each CDR3 is given with its conserved first and last residue. Each record gives: D gene, V gene, J gene, clone size, CDR3 protein, CDR3 DNA. The D gene is left open where the match is weak. Where a row states a size, it is once, few, many or the class of an expanded clone; other rows omit it.

>NA|TRBV5-1|TRBJ2-7|once
CARLRGLPYEQYF
TGCGCCAGATTACGGGGACTCCCCTACGAGCAGTACTTC
>NA|TRBV6-6|TRBJ2-1|NA
CASSLAQGKNEQFF
TGTGCCAGCAGTTTAGCCCAGGGTAAGAATGAGCAGTTCTTC
>NA|TRBV13|TRBJ2-1|NA
CASSLNGDNEQFF
TGTGCCAGCAGCTTAAACGGGGACAATGAGCAGTTCTTC
>TRBD1|TRBV6-5|TRBJ1-6|once
CASSWTGFNSPLHF
TGTGCCAGCAGTTGGACAGGGTTTAATTCACCCCTCCACTTT
>TRBD2|TRBV9|TRBJ2-2|NA
CASSPRIRGGNTGELFF
TGTGCCAGCAGCCCCCGAATCCGGGGGGGGAACACCGGGGAGCTGTTTTTT
>NA|TRBV5-6|TRBJ2-1|NA
CASSLRWEARYNEQFF
TGTGCCAGCAGCTTGAGGTGGGAGGCACGTTACAATGAGCAGTTCTTC
>NA|TRBV5-6|TRBJ2-1|NA
CASSLVDEQFF
TGTGCCAGCAGCTTGGTCGATGAGCAGTTCTTC
>TRBD2|TRBV18|TRBJ2-1|NA
CASSPSLAGGEQFF
TGTGCCAGCTCACCGAGTCTAGCGGGAGGGGAGCAGTTCTTC
>NA|TRBV15|TRBJ2-3|NA
CATSRDPRPPNEVQFYTDTQYF
TGTGCCACCAGCAGAGATCCTCGCCCCCCTAATGAAGTACAGTTTTACACAGATACGCAGTATTTT
>NA|TRBV5-4|TRBJ1-6|NA
CASSLMVKSSYNSPLHF
TGTGCCAGCAGCTTGATGGTCAAGAGCTCCTATAATTCACCCCTCCACTTT
>NA|TRBV7-6|TRBJ1-4|NA
CASSLHRGGLFF
TGTGCCAGCAGCCTACACAGAGGAGGACTGTTTTTT
>TRBD1|TRBV11-2|TRBJ1-3|NA
CASSPTGGAGNTIYF
TGTGCCAGCAGCCCGACAGGGGGAGCTGGAAACACCATATATTTT
>TRBD1|TRBV9|TRBJ1-2|NA
CASSITGGVNYGYTF
TGTGCCAGCAGCATAACAGGGGGCGTTAACTATGGCTACACCTTC
>NA|TRBV28|TRBJ2-1|NA
CASTTPRYHNEQFF
TGTGCCAGCACCACTCCCCGCTACCACAATGAGCAGTTCTTC
>TRBD1|TRBV5-1|TRBJ2-3|NA
CASSLLKGASTDTQYF
TGCGCCAGCAGCTTGCTTAAGGGGGCTAGCACAGATACGCAGTATTTT
>TRBD2|TRBV28|TRBJ2-7|NA
CASSHLRLAGDTTEQYF
TGTGCCAGCAGTCACCTCAGACTAGCGGGAGATACTACGGAGCAGTACTTC
>NA|TRBV29-1|TRBJ2-3|once
CSVAWEVGADTQYF
TGCAGCGTGGCTTGGGAGGTGGGGGCAGATACGCAGTATTTT
>NA|TRBV9|TRBJ1-1|NA
CASSVDGNTEAFF
TGTGCCAGCAGCGTAGACGGGAACACTGAAGCTTTCTTT
>TRBD2|TRBV11-3|TRBJ2-2|NA
CASRQSGGGTGELFF
TGTGCCAGCAGACAAAGCGGGGGGGGGACCGGGGAGCTGTTTTTT
>NA|TRBV18|TRBJ2-7|once
CASSPGGDGTLYEQYF
TGTGCCAGCTCACCCGGAGGGGACGGAACCCTCTACGAGCAGTACTTC
>TRBD1|TRBV7-9|TRBJ1-5|NA
CASTPDREGNQPQHF
TGTGCCAGCACCCCGGACAGGGAGGGCAATCAGCCCCAGCATTTT
>TRBD1|TRBV9|TRBJ2-7|once
CASSDTTGTGAEQYF
TGTGCCAGCAGCGACACGACCGGGACAGGCGCCGAGCAGTACTTC
>NA|TRBV7-3|TRBJ2-2|NA
CASSFIGGGDTGELFF
TGTGCCAGCAGCTTCATAGGGGGTGGGGACACCGGGGAGCTGTTTTTT
>TRBD1|TRBV6-6|TRBJ2-3|NA
CASTPDRGIGTDTQYF
TGTGCCAGCACTCCGGACAGGGGAATCGGCACAGATACGCAGTATTTT
>NA|TRBV5-1|TRBJ1-1|NA
CASSGGTSYTEAFF
TGCGCCAGCAGCGGAGGCACCTCTTACACTGAAGCTTTCTTT
>TRBD1|TRBV18|TRBJ2-7|NA
CASSPFRGWYSYEQYF
TGTGCCAGCTCACCTTTCAGGGGGTGGTATTCCTACGAGCAGTACTTC
>NA|TRBV28|TRBJ2-3|NA
CASSLSGDTQYF
TGTGCCAGCAGTCTCTCCGGAGATACGCAGTATTTT
>TRBD1|TRBV7-9|TRBJ1-2|NA
CASSLSWTGQLDGYTF
TGTGCCAGCAGCTTAAGCTGGACAGGGCAACTGGATGGCTACACCTTC
>TRBD1|TRBV7-9|TRBJ2-7|NA
CASSFADRVGEQYF
TGTGCCAGCAGCTTCGCCGACAGGGTAGGCGAGCAGTACTTC
>TRBD1|TRBV5-1|TRBJ2-1|NA
CASSTGQLNEQFF
TGCGCCAGCAGCACGGGACAGCTGAATGAGCAGTTCTTC
>NA|TRBV5-6|TRBJ2-2|NA
CASSLDLSGTGELFF
TGTGCCAGCAGCTTGGACCTGAGTGGCACCGGGGAGCTGTTTTTT
>NA|TRBV11-3|TRBJ1-3|NA
CASSFSLLGNTIYF
TGTGCCAGCAGCTTTAGTCTTCTAGGAAACACCATATATTTT
>NA|TRBV10-3|TRBJ1-1|NA
CAIRSVRGNTEAFF
TGTGCCATCAGAAGCGTTCGGGGGAACACTGAAGCTTTCTTT
>NA|TRBV18|TRBJ2-7|NA
CASSALGVGTTYEQYF
TGTGCCAGCTCAGCCCTTGGGGTGGGGACAACCTACGAGCAGTACTTC
>TRBD1|TRBV9|TRBJ2-3|NA
CASSGRQGRTDTQYF
TGTGCCAGCAGCGGACGACAGGGTAGGACAGATACGCAGTATTTT
>TRBD1|TRBV5-1|TRBJ2-3|NA
CASRGQASTDTQYF
TGCGCCAGCAGGGGACAGGCTAGCACAGATACGCAGTATTTT
>TRBD1|TRBV29-1|TRBJ1-1|few
CSADTGATNTEAFF
TGCAGCGCTGACACAGGGGCGACGAACACTGAAGCTTTCTTT
>TRBD1|TRBV7-9|TRBJ1-2|NA
CATSQGARSSDGYTF
TGTGCCACCTCCCAGGGGGCTCGTTCTTCGGATGGCTACACCTTC
>NA|TRBV28|TRBJ2-7|NA
CASTLRRGFSWYEQYF
TGTGCCAGCACCCTACGGAGAGGATTCTCGTGGTACGAGCAGTACTTC
>TRBD1|TRBV9|TRBJ2-1|once
CASTETGAPNEQFF
TGTGCCAGCACCGAGACAGGGGCGCCCAATGAGCAGTTCTTC